Listed below are T cell receptor beta chains from one sample, sequenced in a study of blood T cell repertoires in COVID-19. Profiling relied on immunoSEQ multiplex PCR, and the TCRdb table lists in-frame clones only, not all of them. The table includes roughly 180,000 clones, 82% detected once. Input material: PBMCs or T cells enriched from blood (not recorded which). The receptors were gathered from a man aged 60-69 years who had recovered from COVID-19. Both conserved end residues are part of each CDR3. Each record gives: D gene, J gene, V gene, clone size, CDR3 protein, CDR3 DNA. D genes are given only for firm matches. Part of the rows lack a size; the others show once, few, many or a class for expanded clones.

>.|TRBJ1-5|TRBV7-8|once
CASSSKSRLHRNQPQHF
TGTGCCAGCAGCTCCAAGAGCAGGTTACACCGGAATCAGCCCCAGCATTTT
>.|TRBJ1-2|TRBV20-1|few
CSLTGGDGYTF
TGCAGTCTTACAGGAGGGGATGGCTACACCTTC
>.|TRBJ1-1|TRBV6-5|once
CASQGENTEAFF
TGTGCCTCCCAGGGCGAGAACACTGAAGCTTTCTTT
>.|TRBJ2-2|TRBV12-5|.
CASGPDTLRVGGELFF
TGTGCTAGTGGCCCGGACACCCTAAGAGTCGGCGGGGAGCTGTTTTTT
>.|TRBJ2-2|TRBV7-8|.
CASSLAGNTGELFF
TGTGCCAGCAGCTTGGCGGGGAACACCGGGGAGCTGTTTTTT
>.|TRBJ1-3|TRBV4-1|.
CASSQDPDRNSGNTIYF
TGCGCCAGCAGCCAAGACCCGGACAGAAACTCTGGAAACACCATATATTTT
>.|TRBJ2-5|TRBV6-5|once
CASSRRPGQETQYF
TGTGCCAGCAGCCGCAGACCGGGACAAGAGACCCAGTACTTC
>.|TRBJ1-6|TRBV10-3|.
CAISESGGARNSPLHF
TGTGCCATCAGTGAGTCGGGTGGAGCTAGAAATTCACCCCTCCACTTT
>.|TRBJ2-1|TRBV24-1|.
CATSDWGEVHEQFF
TGTGCCACCAGTGATTGGGGGGAAGTTCATGAGCAGTTCTTC
>TRBD2|TRBJ2-1|TRBV7-8|.
CASSVLAGGYNEQFF
TGTGCCAGCAGCGTACTAGCGGGAGGATACAATGAGCAGTTCTTC
>TRBD1|TRBJ1-4|TRBV27|.
CASSPQGAKEKLFF
TGTGCCAGCAGTCCTCAGGGGGCAAAAGAAAAACTGTTTTTT
>TRBD1|TRBJ1-6|TRBV5-5|.
CASSFLGTGYSPLHF
TGTGCCAGCAGCTTTCTCGGGACAGGGTATTCACCCCTCCACTTT
>.|TRBJ2-1|TRBV14|.
CASSQVAGNSYNEQFF
TGTGCCAGCAGCCAAGTGGCAGGGAACTCCTACAATGAGCAGTTCTTC
>TRBD1|TRBJ1-2|TRBV20-1|.
CSASGQGSKLDYGYTF
TGCAGTGCTAGTGGACAGGGTAGCAAACTTGACTATGGCTACACCTTC
>.|TRBJ2-5|TRBV27|.
CASSLQGSQETQYF
TGTGCCAGCAGTTTACAGGGAAGCCAAGAGACCCAGTACTTC
>TRBD1|TRBJ1-5|TRBV6-5|.
CASSPTGTGNQPQHF
TGTGCCAGCAGTCCTACCGGGACAGGGAATCAGCCCCAGCATTTT
>TRBD2|TRBJ2-1|TRBV5-1|.
CASSFSGGAENEQFF
TGCGCCAGCAGCTTTAGCGGGGGGGCCGAGAATGAGCAGTTCTTC
>.|TRBJ1-5|TRBV25-1|few
CASSGAGQNQPQHF
TGTGCCAGCAGTGGGGCAGGGCAGAATCAGCCCCAGCATTTT
>TRBD1|TRBJ1-1|TRBV19|.
CASLDRVNTEAFF
TGTGCCAGTTTGGACAGGGTGAACACTGAAGCTTTCTTT
>.|TRBJ2-7|TRBV5-1|.
CASSGGNSRNYEQYF
TGCGCCAGCAGCGGAGGGAACTCCAGGAACTACGAGCAGTACTTC
>.|TRBJ2-5|TRBV10-3|.
CATSGAKETQYF
TGTGCCACCTCAGGTGCCAAAGAGACCCAGTACTTC
>TRBD1|TRBJ1-1|TRBV7-2|.
CASSLVSSGQKNTEAFF
TGTGCCAGCAGCTTAGTCTCCTCGGGACAGAAGAACACTGAAGCTTTCTTT
>.|TRBJ1-2|TRBV3-1/TRBV3-2|.
CASSPREGIGYTF
TGTGCCAGCAGCCCGCGGGAGGGAATTGGCTACACCTTC
>.|TRBJ2-2|TRBV5-4|.
CASSLESFPGELFF
TGTGCCAGCAGCTTGGAATCCTTTCCCGGGGAGCTGTTTTTT
>TRBD1|TRBJ1-4|TRBV27|.
CASSLSSGGLREKLFF
TGTGCCAGCAGTTTATCGTCAGGGGGGCTTCGGGAAAAACTGTTTTTT